The rows below give T cell receptor beta chains drawn from one sample of a study of blood T cell repertoires in COVID-19. Method: immunoSEQ multiplex PCR; TCRdb's copy keeps in-frame clones and lacks some. The repertoire consists of about 430,000 clones, with 88% occurring once and the leading ten covering roughly 0.97%. The material sequenced was PBMCs or T cells enriched from blood (not recorded which). Receptor source: a woman in her 30s with acute COVID-19. Both conserved end residues are part of each CDR3. A D gene is named only where the DNA matches it firmly. For some rows the clone size is stated as once, few or many, or as a class when expanded; others skip it.

D	V	size	J	DNA	CDR3
NA	TRBV15	NA	TRBJ1-1	TGTGCCACAACGCCAGCAAGGGGTTGGGACATGAACACTGAAGCTTTCTTT	CATTPARGWDMNTEAFF
NA	TRBV11-2	NA	TRBJ1-4	TGTGCCAGCAGCTATAGACAGCCAAATGAAAAACTGTTTTTT	CASSYRQPNEKLFF
NA	TRBV6-5	NA	TRBJ1-1	TGTGCCAGCAGTTACGAGGCAAGCCGCGCGAACACTGAAGCTTTCTTT	CASSYEASRANTEAFF
NA	TRBV2	NA	TRBJ1-2	TGTGCCAGCACACTTAAACTACAGGGTATCTATGGCTACACCTTC	CASTLKLQGIYGYTF
NA	TRBV5-6	once	TRBJ2-2	TGTGCCAGCAGTCCGACGAAGAGCGCCGGGGAGCTGTTTTTT	CASSPTKSAGELFF
TRBD1	TRBV5-5	NA	TRBJ1-2	TGTGCCAGCAGACTGACAGGGGGCTATGGCTACACCTTC	CASRLTGGYGYTF
NA	TRBV5-4	NA	TRBJ2-2	TGTGCCAGCAGCTTAAAGGGGGCGGGGACCGGGGAGCTGTTTTTT	CASSLKGAGTGELFF
NA	TRBV21-1	NA	TRBJ2-3	TGTGCCAGCAGCGGGGAGCCATCCGATAGCACAGATACGCAGTATTTT	CASSGEPSDSTDTQYF
NA	TRBV5-1	NA	TRBJ2-2	TGCGCCAGCAGCTGGGTACAGGGATCCCCGCGTCCCGGGGAGCTGTTTTTT	CASSWVQGSPRPGELFF
NA	TRBV2	NA	TRBJ1-2	TGTGCCAGCAGTGAGTCTCTGGGCAGGGTATCATCTGGCTACACCTTC	CASSESLGRVSSGYTF
NA	TRBV30	NA	TRBJ1-1	TGTGCCTGGAGTGGAGGGGGGGACACTGAAGCTTTCTTT	CAWSGGGDTEAFF
NA	TRBV10-2	NA	TRBJ2-7	TGCGCCAGCAGTTCAGGGCGAGGAAGAGACGAGCAGTACTTC	CASSSGRGRDEQYF
NA	TRBV5-1	NA	TRBJ1-4	TGCGCCAGCAGCTTGTGGGGACAAGTCAATGAAAAACTGTTTTTT	CASSLWGQVNEKLFF
NA	TRBV13	NA	TRBJ1-2	TGTGCCAGCAGCTTAGGGCAGGGTCGTGGCTACACCTTC	CASSLGQGRGYTF
NA	TRBV15	NA	TRBJ2-1	TGTGCCACCAGCAGAGAAGGGGGATTGAGCTCCTACAATGAGCAGTTCTTC	CATSREGGLSSYNEQFF
NA	TRBV3-1/TRBV3-2	many	TRBJ2-2	TGTGCCAGCAGCGACTTAGGGGAGGAGCTGTTTTTT	CASSDLGEELFF